The T cell receptor beta chain under discussion was sequenced for a study of T cell repertoires in aging, cancer and after chemotherapy (dated by TCRdb to about 2019). A note on the overall study: The donors fell into six age groups ranging from 30 or younger to 70 or older, and each group had at least three individuals. Paired pre- and post-chemotherapy samples in the hematological group came from chronic lymphocytic leukemia patients treated with fludarabine- or bendamustine-based regimens. Several million TCR reads were contained in the full dataset. To examine immunoaging and T cell reconstitution after chemotherapy, the study profiled TCR beta repertoires in peripheral blood from healthy donors and cancer patients. A cohort of 200 to 250 cancer patients (roughly 94 with hematological and around 130 with solid cancers) was assembled, and 100 or so healthy donors were included as a reference group.

As concerns this clonotype: Its antigen is unknown. The germline gene is not matched at one end of the junction; a read error may be the cause.

Instead of sorted cells or RNA, genomic DNA extracted from peripheral blood served as the source for amplifying TCR beta rearrangements. What the work shows at the level of the full study, not this receptor alone: The authors noted that the repertoire data do not allow conclusions about immunological memory after chemotherapy. Lymphoid organ infiltration was present in hematological cancer patients, and this infiltration may itself impair thymic emigration or peripheral T cell expansion. An increase in median generation probability over the chemotherapy interval was observed in both cancer cohorts, suggesting that the repertoire was reconstituted through rebound thymic output. In healthy donors, the decline in TCR diversity with age was mainly due to loss of richness, whereas in cancer patients loss of evenness also played a role. Untreated patients with hematological or solid cancers showed significantly lower blood TCR diversity and higher clonality than age-matched healthy donors.

The CDR3 measures 14 amino acids from cysteine to phenylalanine. The CDR3 DNA has 42 bases and is translated from base 1. Using a mixed TRB-A/B primer pool, multiplex touch-down PCR amplified rearranged TRB sequences covering the V, D and J segments. Illumina adapters and sample indices were attached to the amplicons through two consecutive PCR reactions run with Phusion HS II polymerase. After gel purification with the NucleoSpin Gel and PCR Clean-up kit, the amplicons were checked using Qubit and an Agilent 2100 Bioanalyzer. Libraries were sequenced on an Illumina MiSeq using 600-cycle, single-indexed, paired-end runs. The authors' analysis ran thus. TRB sequences were processed with MiXCR versions 2.12 and 3.0.5. Each unique CDR3 nucleotide sequence was treated as one clone, and only productive sequences with two or more reads were kept. Shannon diversity, evenness, clonality (one minus evenness), and alpha-parameterized diversity profiles from alpha 0 to 5 were included as repertoire metrics. The IGoR algorithm was used to compute generation probabilities of clones in paired pre- and post-chemotherapy samples. TCRdb reanalyzed the raw reads on its own, using fastp at Q25 for trimming and MiXCR for clone calling, and kept in-frame beta chains. Merged by CDR3 protein, the rows form single entries marked with the most common genes and DNA. The V and J calls and clone size come from TCRdb's table, not from the authors' own analysis. Here the sample has roughly 3,000 distinct CDR3 sequences; roughly 54% occur a single time. 66% of the sample belongs to the ten largest clones.

The chain was built from TRBV12-3 or TRBV12-4 and TRBJ2-3, with 10 junctional bases fitting TRBD1. This TCR came from a human donor with a blood cancer. Sequenced: blood. The sequenced DNA: TGTGCCAGCAGTCGACAGGGGGCAGGGGATACGCATTATTTT. Translated, this is CASSRQGAGDTHYF.